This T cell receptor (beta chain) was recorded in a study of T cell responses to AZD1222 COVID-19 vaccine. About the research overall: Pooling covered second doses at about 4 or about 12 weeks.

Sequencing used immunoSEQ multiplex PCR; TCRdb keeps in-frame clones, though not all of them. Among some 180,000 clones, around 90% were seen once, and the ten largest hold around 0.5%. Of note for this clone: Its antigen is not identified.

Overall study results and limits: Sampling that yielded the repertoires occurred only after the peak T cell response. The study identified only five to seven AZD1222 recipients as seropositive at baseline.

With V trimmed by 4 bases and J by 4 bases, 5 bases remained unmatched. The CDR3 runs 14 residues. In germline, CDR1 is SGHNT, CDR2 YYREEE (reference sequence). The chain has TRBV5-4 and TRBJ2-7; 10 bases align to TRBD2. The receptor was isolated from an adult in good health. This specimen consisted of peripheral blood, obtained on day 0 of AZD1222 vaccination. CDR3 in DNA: TGTGCCAGCAGCCGGACTAGCGGTGGGTACGAGCAGTACTTC. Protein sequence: CASSRTSGGYEQYF.